This T cell receptor (beta chain) was observed in a study of immune heterogeneity within non-small cell lung tumors. This clonotype was recorded a few times. Trimming removed 4 bases from V and 1 base from J, with 16 bases in between. The CDR3 is 15 residues long. Germline V lookup: CDR1 GTSNPN, CDR2 SVGIG (reference sequence). Amplifying TCR beta CDR3 involved multiplex PCR carried out with 32 V and 13 J primers. TCRdb independently ran MiXCR on the multiplex PCR reads; one entry per CDR3 protein. The table records around 6,000 distinct CDR3 sequences, roughly a fifth of them present only once. The authors used about 600 ng of bulk tumor genomic DNA per sample as template. Biopsies that were spaced far apart were taken, several per primary tumor, during surgery. Untreated, newly diagnosed non-small cell lung cancer patients underwent curative surgery. Newly diagnosed non-small cell lung cancer patients undergoing curative-intent surgery served as donors.

The sequenced sample consisted of lung tumor tissue. The TCR sequence derives from a female donor with non-small cell lung cancer. The chain is built from TRBV30 and TRBJ2-5; unclear D gene. CDR3 coding DNA: TGTGCCTGGACCCCCCGGCAGGCCTTCCAAGAGACCCAGTACTTC. Translation gives CAWTPRQAFQETQYF.